The T cell receptor beta chain described here comes from a study of cytomegalovirus exposure and HLA in healthy donors. In the PCR, 60 Vbeta and 13 Jbeta primers were used. Only in-frame clones appear in the TCRdb table, and some are missing; sequencing was by immunoSEQ multiplex PCR. The sample has roughly 190,000 clones, about 77% seen once. General study results and limits: Most likely, a cluster of highly shared sequence variants arose as a sequencing artifact. A previous analysis found most TCR beta V segments productive roughly 87% or roughly 30% of the time. The study flagged roughly 150 TCR beta chains as cytomegalovirus-associated.

Comment on this clone: Its specificity is unknown.

Germline CDR1 and CDR2: SGHRS and YFSETQ. Trimming at V came to 4 bases and at J to 3 bases, leaving 1 base not matched to a gene. CDR3 size: 14 residues. Input material: PBMCs. This TCR came from a woman aged 25 to 39 in good health and CMV-seropositive. The chain combines TRBV5-1 with TRBJ2-3, with 11 nucleotides matching TRBD1. CDR3 sequence (DNA): TGCGCCAGCAGCGGGACAGGGGGAACAGATACGCAGTATTTT. It codes for CASSGTGGTDTQYF.